This TCR beta chain was identified during a study of blood T cell repertoires in COVID-19. Study-level background: T cells, B-cell-depleted T cells, or PBMCs provided the cDNA or gDNA that served as material.

This CDR3 has 17 amino acids. Only in-frame clones appear in the TCRdb table, and some are missing; sequencing was by immunoSEQ multiplex PCR. The table lists more than 110,000 clones, around 86% of them singletons. This chain links TRBV21-1 with TRBJ2-2; no DNA check was done on the table's D call, TRBD1. TRBV21-1 is recorded as a pseudogene. The sequencing input was peripheral blood. This TCR derives from a woman at least 80 years old with acute or convalescent COVID-19. Here the CDR3 DNA reads TGTGCCAGCAGCAAAGCCGCGGGACAGGGGGTTCCCGGGGAGCTGTTTTTT. Its translation: CASSKAAGQGVPGELFF.